This record covers a single T cell receptor (beta chain). Its antigen is unidentified. The sample is drawn from a study of cytomegalovirus exposure and HLA in healthy donors. On the study more broadly: Ancestry clustering placed roughly four fifths of around 400 genotyped donors in the Caucasian-associated cluster.

The study's findings and limits: Most of the CMV-associated TCR beta chains (in a later analysis) appeared to be HLA-restricted.

The primer mix had 60 Vbeta and 13 Jbeta primers. As handled by the study authors: Unique TCR beta chains totaled roughly 80 million in a later count, with some 10 million of them shared. This table comes from immunoSEQ multiplex PCR, and its TCRdb copy is limited to in-frame clones, with some not included. The DNA was the basis for D and trimming; V, J and clone size are from that table. Found here are about 190,000 clones, more than 80% of them singletons; the top ten hold roughly 2.6%. This TCR derives from a woman between 45 and 60 years old in good health and CMV-seropositive. The sequencing sample was made of PBMCs.

In nucleotides, the CDR3 is TGTGCCATCAGGGCCCTGCCCCAAGAGACCCAGTACTTC. This sequence encodes CAIRALPQETQYF. The chain employs TRBV10-3 and TRBJ2-5; D is undetermined. Germline V gene data show CDR1 as ENHRY and CDR2 as SYGVKD. CDR3 length: 13 residues. Trimming took off 6 bases at V and 1 base at J, with 9 bases between the two ends.